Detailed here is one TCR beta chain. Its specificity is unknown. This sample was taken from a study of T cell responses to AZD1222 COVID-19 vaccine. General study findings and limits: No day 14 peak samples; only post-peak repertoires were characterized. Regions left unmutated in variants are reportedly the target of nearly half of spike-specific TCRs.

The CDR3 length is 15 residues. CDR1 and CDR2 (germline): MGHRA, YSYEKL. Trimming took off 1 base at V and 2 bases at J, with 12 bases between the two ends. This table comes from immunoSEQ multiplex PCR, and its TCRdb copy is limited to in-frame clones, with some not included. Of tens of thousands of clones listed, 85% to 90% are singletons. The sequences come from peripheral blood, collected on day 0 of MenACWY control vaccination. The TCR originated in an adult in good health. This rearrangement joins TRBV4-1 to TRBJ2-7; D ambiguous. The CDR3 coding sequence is TGCGCCAGCAGCCAAGGACTTGTGTCTCCCTACGAGCAGTACTTC. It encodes CASSQGLVSPYEQYF.